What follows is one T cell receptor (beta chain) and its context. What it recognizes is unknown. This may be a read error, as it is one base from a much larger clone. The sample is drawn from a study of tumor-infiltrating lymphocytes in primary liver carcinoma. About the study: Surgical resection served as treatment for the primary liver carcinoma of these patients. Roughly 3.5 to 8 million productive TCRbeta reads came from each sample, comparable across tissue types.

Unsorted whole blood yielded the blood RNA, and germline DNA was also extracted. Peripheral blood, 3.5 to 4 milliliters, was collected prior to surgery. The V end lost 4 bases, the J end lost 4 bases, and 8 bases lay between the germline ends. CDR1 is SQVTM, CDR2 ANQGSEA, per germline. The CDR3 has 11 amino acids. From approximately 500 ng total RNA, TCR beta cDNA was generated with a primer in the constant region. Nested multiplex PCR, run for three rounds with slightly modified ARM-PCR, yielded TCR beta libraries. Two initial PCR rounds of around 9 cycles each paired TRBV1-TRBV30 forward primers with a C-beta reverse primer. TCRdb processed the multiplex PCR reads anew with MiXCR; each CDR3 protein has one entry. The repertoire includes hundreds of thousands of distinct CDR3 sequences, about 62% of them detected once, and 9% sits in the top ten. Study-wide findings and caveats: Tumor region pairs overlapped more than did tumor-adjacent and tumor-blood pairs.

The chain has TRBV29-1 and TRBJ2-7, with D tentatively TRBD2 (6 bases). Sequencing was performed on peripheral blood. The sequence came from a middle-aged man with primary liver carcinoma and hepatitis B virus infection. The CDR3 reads CSVGEVYEQYF. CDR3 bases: TGCAGCGTTGGGGAGGTATACGAGCAGTACTTC.